This T cell receptor (beta chain) stems from a study of cytotoxic CD8 clonotypes in ibrutinib-treated CLL. Study background: The authors obtained response samples at a median of roughly twelve months of treatment, range 6 to 36. Study-wide results and limits: Samples from sustained-remission and progressing patients were taken at different times.

Concerning this clone itself: Its antigen is currently unknown.

Libraries were prepared by immunoSEQ multiplex PCR; TCRdb keeps only in-frame clonotypes and omits some of them. This sample has about 140,000 clones, with 75% to 85% found just once. V gave up 3 bases and J gave up 7 bases; unmatched junction bases: 9. Germline loops: CDR1 SGHNT, CDR2 YYREEE (reference sequence). This CDR3 contains 15 residues. The chain carries TRBV5-4 and TRBJ1-4; the match to TRBD1 covers 7 bases. This sequence originates from a human donor with chronic lymphocytic leukemia. Sequencing was performed on PBMCs, taken after 36 months of ibrutinib treatment. The CDR3 here is CASSSTGTLSEKLFF. The CDR3 coding sequence is TGTGCCAGCAGCTCGACAGGGACATTAAGTGAAAAACTGTTTTTT.